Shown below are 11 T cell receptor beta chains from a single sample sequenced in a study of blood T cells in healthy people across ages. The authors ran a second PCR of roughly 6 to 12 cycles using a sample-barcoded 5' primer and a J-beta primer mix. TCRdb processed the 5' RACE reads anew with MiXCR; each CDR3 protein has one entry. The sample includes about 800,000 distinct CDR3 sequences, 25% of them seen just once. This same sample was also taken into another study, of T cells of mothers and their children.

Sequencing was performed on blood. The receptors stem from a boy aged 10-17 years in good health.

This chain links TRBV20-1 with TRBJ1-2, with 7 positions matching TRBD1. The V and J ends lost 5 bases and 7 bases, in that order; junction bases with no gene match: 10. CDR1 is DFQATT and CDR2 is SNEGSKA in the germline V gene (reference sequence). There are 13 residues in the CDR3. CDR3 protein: CSAVKGTALGYTF. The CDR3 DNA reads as TGCAGTGCTGTAAAAGGGACAGCTCTTGGCTACACCTTC.

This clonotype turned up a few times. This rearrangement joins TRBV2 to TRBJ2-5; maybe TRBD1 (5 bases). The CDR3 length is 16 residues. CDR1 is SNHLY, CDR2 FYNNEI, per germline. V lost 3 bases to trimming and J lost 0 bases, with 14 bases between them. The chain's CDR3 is CASSDFWGEYQETQYF. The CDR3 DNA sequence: TGTGCCAGCAGTGATTTTTGGGGCGAGTACCAAGAGACCCAGTACTTC.

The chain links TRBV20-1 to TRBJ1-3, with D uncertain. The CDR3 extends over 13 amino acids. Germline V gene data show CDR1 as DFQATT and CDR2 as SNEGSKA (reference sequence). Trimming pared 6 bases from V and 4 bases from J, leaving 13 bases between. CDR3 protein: CSATDASGNTIYF. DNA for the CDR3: TGCAGTGCGACCGACGCGTCCGGAAACACCATATATTTT.

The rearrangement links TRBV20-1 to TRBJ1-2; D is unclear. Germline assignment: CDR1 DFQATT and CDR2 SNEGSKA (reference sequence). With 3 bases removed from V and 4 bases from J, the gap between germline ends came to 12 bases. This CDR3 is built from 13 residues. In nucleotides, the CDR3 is TGCAGTGCTAGCGGCAGCCTTCTCTATGGCTACACCTTC. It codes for CSASGSLLYGYTF.

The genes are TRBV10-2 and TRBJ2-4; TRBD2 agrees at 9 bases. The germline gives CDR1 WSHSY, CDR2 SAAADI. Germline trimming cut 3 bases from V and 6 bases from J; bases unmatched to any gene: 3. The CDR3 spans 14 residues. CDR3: CASSDGRGGNIQYF. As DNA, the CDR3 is TGCGCCAGCAGTGATGGGCGGGGGGGAAACATTCAGTACTTC.

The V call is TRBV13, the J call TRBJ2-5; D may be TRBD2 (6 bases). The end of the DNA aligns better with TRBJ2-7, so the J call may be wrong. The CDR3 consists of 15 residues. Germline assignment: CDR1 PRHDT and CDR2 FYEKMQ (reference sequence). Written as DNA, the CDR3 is TGTGCCAGCAGCGCTCCCGGGAGTGGGTACTACGAGCAGTACTTC. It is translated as CASSAPGSGYYEQYF.

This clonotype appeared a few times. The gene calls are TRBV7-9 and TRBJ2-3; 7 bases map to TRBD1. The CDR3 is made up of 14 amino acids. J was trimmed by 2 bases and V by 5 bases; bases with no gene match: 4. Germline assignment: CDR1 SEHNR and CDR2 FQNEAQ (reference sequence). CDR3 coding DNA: TGTGCCAGCAGCAAGGGACAGTCCACAGATACGCAGTATTTT. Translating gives CASSKGQSTDTQYF.

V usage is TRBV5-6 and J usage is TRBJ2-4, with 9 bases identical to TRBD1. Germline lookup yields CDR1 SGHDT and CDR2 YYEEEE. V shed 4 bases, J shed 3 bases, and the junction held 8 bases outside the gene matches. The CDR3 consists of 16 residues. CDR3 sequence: CASSHPGQGVKNIQYF. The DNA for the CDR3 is TGTGCCAGCAGCCACCCGGGACAGGGAGTCAAAAACATTCAGTACTTC.

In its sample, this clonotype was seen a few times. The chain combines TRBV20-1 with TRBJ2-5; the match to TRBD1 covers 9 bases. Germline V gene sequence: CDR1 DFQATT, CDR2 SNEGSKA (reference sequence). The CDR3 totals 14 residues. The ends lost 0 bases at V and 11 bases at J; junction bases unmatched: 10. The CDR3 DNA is TGCAGTGCTAGAGATATGGACAGGGGAGGGGAGCAGTACTTC. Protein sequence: CSARDMDRGGEQYF.

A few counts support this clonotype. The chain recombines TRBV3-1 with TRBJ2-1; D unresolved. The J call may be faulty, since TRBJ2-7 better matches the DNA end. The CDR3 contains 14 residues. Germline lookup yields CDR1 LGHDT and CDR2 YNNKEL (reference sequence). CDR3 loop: CASSQDGRSYEQYF. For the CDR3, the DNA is TGTGCCAGCAGCCAAGACGGCAGAAGCTACGAGCAGTACTTC.

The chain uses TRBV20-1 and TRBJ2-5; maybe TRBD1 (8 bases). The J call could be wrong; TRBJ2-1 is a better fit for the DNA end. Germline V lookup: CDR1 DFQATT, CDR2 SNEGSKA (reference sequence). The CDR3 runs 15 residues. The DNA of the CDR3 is TGCAGTGCCACACTAAGCGGGACAGGCCCCGGTGAGCAGTTCTTC. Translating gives CSATLSGTGPGEQFF.